The rows below give T cell receptor beta chains drawn from one sample of a study of shared clonotypes between healthy human individuals. The protocol was immunoSEQ multiplex PCR, while the TCRdb copy is restricted to in-frame clones and leaves out a portion. The sample holds about 490,000 clones; 81% are singletons and the top ten take more than 9.5%. Sequencing used PBMCs. Receptor source: a woman aged 40 to 49 in good health. Some clones in this sample may be carry-over from other donors' samples. Both conserved end residues are part of each CDR3. The D gene is left open where the match is weak. Expanded clones are given a class, and other clones once, few, many or no size at all.

j_gene: TRBJ2-2; d_gene: TRBD2; len: 16; abundance: few; v_gene: TRBV5-1; CDR3aa: CASSLASSGYTGELFF; CDR3nt: TGCGCCAGCAGCTTGGCGTCTAGCGGATACACCGGGGAGCTGTTTTTT
j_gene: TRBJ2-5; d_gene: TRBD2; len: 15; abundance: -; v_gene: TRBV19; CDR3aa: CASSHGTSGQETQYF; CDR3nt: TGTGCCAGTAGTCACGGGACTAGCGGCCAAGAGACCCAGTACTTC
j_gene: TRBJ2-7; d_gene: TRBD1; len: 13; abundance: -; v_gene: TRBV29-1; CDR3aa: CSVKATQGDEQYF; CDR3nt: TGCAGCGTCAAAGCAACTCAGGGGGACGAGCAGTACTTC
j_gene: TRBJ2-7; d_gene: -; len: 12; abundance: -; v_gene: TRBV30; CDR3aa: CAGGQGMNEQYF; CDR3nt: TGTGCCGGAGGGCAGGGTATGAACGAGCAGTACTTC
j_gene: TRBJ2-1; d_gene: TRBD2; len: 17; abundance: -; v_gene: TRBV5-1; CDR3aa: CASSLVASGGVYNEQFF; CDR3nt: TGCGCCAGCAGCTTGGTGGCTAGCGGGGGAGTTTACAATGAGCAGTTCTTC
j_gene: TRBJ2-7; d_gene: TRBD1; len: 14; abundance: -; v_gene: TRBV9; CDR3aa: CASSKGQGFYEQYF; CDR3nt: TGTGCCAGCAGCAAGGGACAGGGGTTCTACGAGCAGTACTTC
j_gene: TRBJ2-1; d_gene: -; len: 11; abundance: once; v_gene: TRBV19; CDR3aa: CASKVGDEQFF; CDR3nt: TGTGCCAGTAAAGTCGGGGATGAGCAGTTCTTC
j_gene: TRBJ2-2; d_gene: TRBD2; len: 18; abundance: -; v_gene: TRBV7-9; CDR3aa: CASSSRGSGRARAGELFF; CDR3nt: TGTGCCAGCAGCTCCCGAGGTAGCGGGAGGGCTCGGGCCGGGGAGCTGTTTTTT
j_gene: TRBJ2-3; d_gene: -; len: 15; abundance: -; v_gene: TRBV2; CDR3aa: CASSLRDLLTDTQYF; CDR3nt: TGTGCCAGCAGCCTCCGGGACTTACTCACAGATACGCAGTATTTT
j_gene: TRBJ2-2; d_gene: -; len: 14; abundance: many; v_gene: TRBV28; CDR3aa: CASSLEGDTGELFF; CDR3nt: TGTGCCAGCAGTTTAGAGGGGGACACCGGGGAGCTGTTTTTT
j_gene: TRBJ1-2; d_gene: TRBD1; len: 14; abundance: -; v_gene: TRBV6-1; CDR3aa: CASNRQGGNYGYTF; CDR3nt: TGTGCCAGCAATCGACAGGGTGGGAACTATGGCTACACCTTC
j_gene: TRBJ2-2; d_gene: -; len: 18; abundance: -; v_gene: TRBV5-1; CDR3aa: CASSLTEGAFIKTGELFF; CDR3nt: TGCGCCAGCAGCTTGACAGAGGGAGCTTTCATCAAGACCGGGGAGCTGTTTTTT
j_gene: TRBJ2-2; d_gene: -; len: 13; abundance: -; v_gene: TRBV10-2; CDR3aa: CASSPSGPGELFF; CDR3nt: TGCGCCAGCAGTCCTTCCGGTCCCGGGGAGCTGTTTTTT
j_gene: TRBJ2-3; d_gene: -; len: 12; abundance: -; v_gene: TRBV28; CDR3aa: CASKSGMDTQYF; CDR3nt: TGTGCCAGCAAATCGGGAATGGATACGCAGTATTTT
j_gene: TRBJ1-5; d_gene: -; len: 15; abundance: -; v_gene: TRBV9; CDR3aa: CASSVAPEPLSPQHF; CDR3nt: TGTGCCAGCAGCGTAGCTCCAGAACCCCTCTCGCCCCAGCATTTT
j_gene: TRBJ2-7; d_gene: -; len: 16; abundance: -; v_gene: TRBV28; CDR3aa: CASSHPPSYLNYEQYF; CDR3nt: TGTGCCAGCAGCCACCCCCCGTCCTACCTTAACTACGAGCAGTACTTC
j_gene: TRBJ1-1; d_gene: -; len: 15; abundance: once; v_gene: TRBV5-1; CDR3aa: CASSLFGRMNTEAFF; CDR3nt: TGCGCCAGCAGCTTGTTCGGCAGAATGAACACTGAAGCTTTCTTT
j_gene: TRBJ2-7; d_gene: -; len: 15; abundance: -; v_gene: TRBV29-1; CDR3aa: CSVEAPLRSSYEQYF; CDR3nt: TGCAGCGTTGAAGCCCCCCTCCGGAGCTCCTACGAGCAGTACTTC
j_gene: TRBJ2-3; d_gene: -; len: 12; abundance: -; v_gene: TRBV6-1; CDR3aa: CASSESGDTQYF; CDR3nt: TGTGCCAGCAGTGAGTCCGGGGATACGCAGTATTTT
j_gene: TRBJ1-5; d_gene: -; len: 15; abundance: -; v_gene: TRBV7-8; CDR3aa: CASSLDTGLDQPQHF; CDR3nt: TGTGCCAGCAGCTTAGATACAGGGTTGGATCAGCCCCAGCATTTT
j_gene: TRBJ1-3; d_gene: -; len: 14; abundance: -; v_gene: TRBV10-3; CDR3aa: CAISAGESGNTIYF; CDR3nt: TGTGCCATCAGTGCGGGGGAATCGGGAAACACCATATATTTT
j_gene: TRBJ2-5; d_gene: -; len: 15; abundance: -; v_gene: TRBV15; CDR3aa: CATSRDSSQGKTQYF; CDR3nt: TGTGCCACCAGCAGAGATTCCAGCCAAGGGAAGACCCAGTACTTC
j_gene: TRBJ2-1; d_gene: -; len: 13; abundance: few; v_gene: TRBV15; CDR3aa: CATSRDEGRGQFF; CDR3nt: TGTGCCACCAGCAGAGATGAGGGGCGCGGGCAGTTCTTC
j_gene: TRBJ2-6; d_gene: TRBD1; len: 17; abundance: -; v_gene: TRBV18; CDR3aa: CASSSQGASSGANVLTF; CDR3nt: TGTGCCAGCTCATCACAGGGGGCAAGCTCTGGGGCCAACGTCCTGACTTTC
j_gene: TRBJ2-1; d_gene: -; len: 17; abundance: -; v_gene: TRBV4-3; CDR3aa: CASSQEPRTVTYNEQFF; CDR3nt: TGCGCCAGCAGCCAAGAGCCACGGACGGTAACCTACAATGAGCAGTTCTTC
j_gene: TRBJ1-2; d_gene: TRBD1; len: 14; abundance: medium-sized; v_gene: TRBV5-1; CDR3aa: CASSPRDRNYGYTF; CDR3nt: TGCGCCAGCAGCCCGCGGGACAGAAACTATGGCTACACCTTC
j_gene: TRBJ1-2; d_gene: -; len: 14; abundance: -; v_gene: TRBV6-1; CDR3aa: CASSELRSPSGYTF; CDR3nt: TGTGCCAGCAGTGAATTGCGGAGTCCTTCTGGCTACACCTTC
j_gene: TRBJ1-2; d_gene: TRBD1; len: 15; abundance: once; v_gene: TRBV2; CDR3aa: CARRTGDGRNYGYTF; CDR3nt: TGTGCCAGAAGGACAGGGGACGGTAGGAACTATGGCTACACCTTC
j_gene: TRBJ2-2; d_gene: TRBD2; len: 21; abundance: -; v_gene: TRBV14; CDR3aa: CASSHTTSGRAGSRYTGELFF; CDR3nt: TGTGCCAGCAGCCATACGACTAGCGGGAGGGCCGGCTCCCGCTACACCGGGGAGCTGTTTTTT
j_gene: TRBJ1-4; d_gene: TRBD1; len: 12; abundance: -; v_gene: TRBV2; CDR3aa: CASSQRGTAKLF; CDR3nt: TGTGCCAGCAGCCAGAGAGGGACAGCTAAGCTTTTT
j_gene: TRBJ2-5; d_gene: -; len: 14; abundance: -; v_gene: TRBV9; CDR3aa: CASAVSRDQEAQYF; CDR3nt: TGTGCCAGCGCAGTCAGTCGAGATCAAGAGGCCCAGTACTTC
j_gene: TRBJ1-5; d_gene: -; len: 14; abundance: -; v_gene: TRBV4-1; CDR3aa: CASSQVGLWQPQHF; CDR3nt: TGCGCCAGCAGCCAAGTTGGACTTTGGCAGCCCCAGCATTTT
j_gene: TRBJ2-2; d_gene: -; len: 13; abundance: -; v_gene: TRBV10-3; CDR3aa: CAISEGGTGELFF; CDR3nt: TGTGCCATCAGTGAAGGAGGTACCGGGGAGCTGTTTTTT
j_gene: TRBJ2-7; d_gene: -; len: 14; abundance: -; v_gene: TRBV28; CDR3aa: CASSGLQYPYEQYF; CDR3nt: TGTGCCAGCAGCGGGTTACAGTATCCTTACGAGCAGTACTTC
j_gene: TRBJ2-5; d_gene: -; len: 14; abundance: -; v_gene: TRBV2; CDR3aa: CASSQTTGLETQYF; CDR3nt: TGTGCCAGCAGTCAAACGACAGGTTTAGAGACCCAGTACTTC
j_gene: TRBJ2-7; d_gene: TRBD2; len: 17; abundance: -; v_gene: TRBV28; CDR3aa: CASSSQKSSGRANEQYF; CDR3nt: TGTGCCAGCAGTTCCCAGAAATCTAGCGGGAGGGCTAACGAGCAGTACTTC
j_gene: TRBJ2-6; d_gene: TRBD2; len: 20; abundance: -; v_gene: TRBV2; CDR3aa: CASREPGLAGVLRGANVLTF; CDR3nt: TGTGCCAGCAGGGAACCGGGACTAGCGGGAGTGTTAAGGGGGGCCAACGTCCTGACTTTC
j_gene: TRBJ2-7; d_gene: -; len: 13; abundance: once; v_gene: TRBV28; CDR3aa: CASSFRGGYEQYF; CDR3nt: TGTGCCAGCAGTTTCAGGGGTGGCTACGAGCAGTACTTC
j_gene: TRBJ2-1; d_gene: -; len: 13; abundance: once; v_gene: TRBV7-8; CDR3aa: CASRRLAGNEQFF; CDR3nt: TGTGCCAGCAGGAGGCTAGCCGGCAATGAGCAGTTCTTC
j_gene: TRBJ2-5; d_gene: TRBD2; len: 16; abundance: -; v_gene: TRBV5-1; CDR3aa: CASSLGIAGMEETQYF; CDR3nt: TGCGCCAGCAGCTTGGGAATAGCGGGAATGGAAGAGACCCAGTACTTC
j_gene: TRBJ2-7; d_gene: -; len: 14; abundance: -; v_gene: TRBV19; CDR3aa: CASSHRRGDAEQYF; CDR3nt: TGTGCCAGTAGTCACAGGAGGGGGGATGCCGAGCAGTACTTC
j_gene: TRBJ2-3; d_gene: TRBD2; len: 14; abundance: once; v_gene: TRBV2; CDR3aa: CASSLLAATDTQYF; CDR3nt: TGTGCCAGCAGTTTACTAGCGGCCACAGATACGCAGTATTTT
j_gene: TRBJ2-1; d_gene: -; len: 14; abundance: -; v_gene: TRBV7-6; CDR3aa: CASSHSGTYNEQFF; CDR3nt: TGTGCCAGCAGCCATAGCGGAACCTACAATGAGCAGTTCTTC
j_gene: TRBJ1-5; d_gene: -; len: 15; abundance: -; v_gene: TRBV28; CDR3aa: CASNPRDGDHQPQHF; CDR3nt: TGTGCCAGCAACCCTAGGGACGGGGACCATCAGCCCCAGCATTTT